The T cell receptor beta chain under discussion was sequenced for a study of cytomegalovirus exposure and HLA in healthy donors (dated by TCRdb to the late 2010s). With regard to the full study: An earlier analysis of roughly 570 of the donors reported about 300 Gb of sequence data and 117 million unique TCR beta sequences obtained from around 180 million T cells. About 300 gigabases of sequencing data and around 85 million unique TCR sequences made up an early release that covered around 640 HLA-typed donors. Of the roughly 390 genotyped donors, around 81% fell in the genetic ancestry cluster associated with self-reported Caucasian donors. The study aimed to test whether cataloging public T cell receptors could reveal signatures of past pathogen exposure. Using immunosequencing, the study profiled T cell repertoires from about 610 subjects and related those repertoires to cytomegalovirus serostatus. Along with the 666-subject first cohort, a separate validation cohort of over 90 different subjects was used. High-throughput TCR immunosequencing, statistical association of individual TCRs with disease status, and machine learning were combined to predict cytomegalovirus infection status. To study patterns of TCR occurrence, a later analysis re-analyzed previously published TCR beta repertoires from several hundred donors and added high-resolution HLA genotyping. Rather than using new phenotypic data, the later analysis identified candidate immune exposures from TCR beta sequences and from how often those sequences occurred across donors. An earlier analysis of around 540 of the donors applied high-throughput TCR beta sequencing to assess whether each TCR beta V gene segment acted as functional or pseudogenic. Alongside the repertoire data, information on donor age, sex, ethnicity and CMV serostatus was compiled. A later genetic analysis used genome-wide SNP genotypes for about 65% of the 666 donors, treating that subset as a discovery cohort. All discovery cohort repertoires had been generated using a single sequencing platform. Class I and class II HLA loci were covered by the typing at four-digit resolution. The number of typed donors differed by locus: roughly 629-640 for A, B, C, DRB1 and DQB1; approximately 530 for DQA1; some 590 for DPA1; and some 430 for DPB1. Four to six DR-DQ haplotypes were handled as single units for association and clustering, since linkage in the cohort was strong. Across 398 genotyped donors of the cohort, an average of about 220,000 unique TCR beta nucleotide sequences per donor were sequenced, and 15% to 20% of those sequences were non-productive.

The study at large found these results: A later analysis found that TCR association rates varied across HLA loci, with DRB1 alleles showing the most associated TCRs and HLA-C alleles the fewest. In a later genetic analysis, a missense DCLRE1C variant was associated with V-gene and J-gene trimming of TCR beta chains, and the association was replicated in an independent cohort. In an earlier analysis of under 600 of the donors, most TCR beta V segments were observed in productive rearrangements about 87% or about 30% of the time, broadly matching IMGT annotations. Correlated functional status among segregating V segments might reflect linkage disequilibrium, but an unknown experimental factor could not be ruled out. A total of fewer than 200 TCR beta chains were listed by the study as associated with cytomegalovirus. In a later genetic analysis, fewer N-insertions in productive TCRs were reported among donors in an Asian-associated ancestry cluster than the approximately 710-donor mean. Some IMGT-functional V segments, including TRBV6-2 and TRBV6-3, could not be distinguished by the 87-base-pair reads and were therefore excluded. Cytomegalovirus status was reported to be diagnosed by the classifier with high specificity and sensitivity in both the original and validation cohorts. Because counts were too low, approximately 15 rarely observed V segments, including chromosome 9 orphons, were excluded from the earlier analysis of around 590 of the donors. When HLA alleles, especially DR and DQ, strongly co-occurred, attributing TCR associations to individual alleles was difficult. Presence/absence analyses assumed roughly uniform sequencing depth across donors, an assumption that may not hold. According to the authors, the approach could potentially be generalized to other disease states and immunological phenotypes. This cohort had only TCR beta chains sequenced, and the lack of alpha or paired-chain data limited which features could be detected. A later analysis found that most CMV-associated TCR beta chains appeared HLA-restricted, with HLA associations seemingly driven largely by CMV exposure. According to a later analysis, parvovirus B19, influenza, CMV and Epstein-Barr virus appeared linked to several top co-occurrence clusters. In vitro tests confirmed that a few of the cytomegalovirus-associated TCR beta chains recognize cytomegalovirus antigens. A further reported finding was that TCR beta sequences accurately predicted the HLA-A and HLA-B alleles for most subjects in the first cohort. In a later analysis, HLA-associated TCR beta chains showed more clonal expansion and lower generation probabilities than non-associated chains that were equally common. Most TCR sequences were observed very rarely across donors, whereas some public TCRs were present in many individuals. Because HLA typing was missing for some donors at each locus, association tests included only the typed subset. The sequencing pipeline was judged likely to have produced a cluster of highly shared sequence variants as a technical artifact. The only immune exposure information available for the cohort was CMV serostatus. In a later analysis, around 15,000 TCR beta sequences were associated with specific HLA alleles at a false discovery rate of 0.05.

Worth noting for this clone: No antigen is known for it.

In total, roughly 710 healthy bone marrow donors made up the cohort. At the time of sampling, all cohort members were nominally healthy, though unrecorded immune exposures were likely present. The donor tested CMV seronegative, placing the donor among the 350 or so seronegative members of the cohort. Every donor gave a peripheral blood sample, and the peripheral blood mononuclear cells from that sample were used for TCR beta sequencing. The Qiagen DNeasy Blood Extraction Kit was used to extract genomic DNA from the blood cell samples. Preparation of the library involved the immunoSEQ multiplex PCR assay. For the multiplex PCR, a mixture combining 60 forward primers for TCR Vbeta segments and 13 reverse primers for TCR Jbeta segments was used. The CDR3 region of rearranged TCR beta genes was amplified from genomic DNA by a multiplex PCR assay. The amplified TCR beta libraries were sequenced on the Illumina HiSeq System as 87-base-pair reads. Concerning the study's data processing: In a later analysis, some 80 million unique TCR beta chains were counted across the 650 to 750 repertoires, and about 10 million of these chains were shared by at least two donors. To remove PCR and sequencing errors, raw reads were error-corrected and collapsed into unique sequences using a nearest-neighbor algorithm that merged closely related sequences. CDR3 sequences were aligned to IMGT reference sequences to assign V, D and J gene segments. Each retained sequence needed at least a six-nucleotide match to both a V gene segment and a J gene segment. A rearrangement counted as productive if the CDR3 had no stop codons and remained in frame with V and J, and every other rearrangement counted as non-productive. CDR3 was defined according to IMGT convention as the region running from the second conserved V-encoded cysteine to the conserved J-encoded phenylalanine. The earlier analysis of 587 of the donors excluded any sequence lacking an unambiguous match to a single V gene segment. In an earlier analysis of several hundred of the donors, V segments were called functional above 56.7% productive rearrangements and were called segregating when the between-donor standard deviation exceeded 5%. A statistical classification framework was developed to diagnose cytomegalovirus status using the catalog of TCR beta chain sequences. In a later analysis, V and J genes were assigned by comparing TCR nucleotide sequences against IMGT/GENE-DB human TR gene sequences. A later analysis assigned CDR3 sequences and most-parsimonious VDJ recombination scenarios with the TCRdist pipeline. In a later analysis, each TCR beta chain was defined by its CDR3 amino acid sequence together with its V-gene family, and reads without a unique V-gene family were excluded. To address suspected cross-contamination and a sequencing artifact, a later analysis removed under 600 highly shared, low-generation-probability nucleotide sequences. A later analysis calculated a clonal expansion index for each public chain from normalized within-repertoire ranks of inferred template counts. In a later analysis, generation probabilities were computed using a VDJ recombination model fitted to out-of-frame rearrangements, and the results were checked against IGoR. A later analysis scored TCR-TCR, TCR-HLA and TCR-CMV co-occurrence with hypergeometric tests, applying a repertoire-size bias correction to TCR pairs. False discovery rates were estimated in a later analysis by permuting HLA or CMV assignments 20 times. A later analysis grouped co-occurring TCRs with DBSCAN, adding TCRdist sequence similarity when clustering within HLA-allele-positive subsets. For co-occurrence clustering, repertoires with fewer than 30,000 or more than 120,000 public chains were excluded, along with a handful of repertoires with anomalous nucleotide sharing. Sourced from immuneACCESS, this table was stored by TCRdb with only in-frame sequences that have V and J called. A share of the clones is absent; for the studies checked, an unresolved V gene accounts for under half, and the remainder has no known explanation. The DNA gave D and trimming, while V, J and clone size come from that table. The table kept for this sample lists 150,000 to 250,000 clones. The top ten clones comprise approximately 0.74% of the sample.

The CDR3 spans 19 residues, from the cysteine through the phenylalanine. The sequence is cut down to CDR3 DNA, 57 bases in frame from base 1. As encoded in the germline V gene, CDR1 is SGHTA while CDR2 is FQGTGA. V is pared back by 4 bases and J by 0 bases, with 24 bases lying between the germline termini. In this chain, TRBV7-3 is recombined with TRBJ1-1, with no reliable assignment of the D segment. Sample: PBMCs. The receptor was derived from a boy younger than 18 in good health and CMV-seronegative. The CDR3 reads as follows: CASSSLHDPIRNMNTEAFF. The DNA sequence is as follows: TGTGCCAGCAGCTCACTACACGACCCGATTCGAAACATGAACACTGAAGCTTTCTTT.